The 27 T cell receptor beta chains listed next were all sequenced from one sample in a study of cytomegalovirus exposure and HLA in healthy donors. PCR primers comprised 60 Vbeta and 13 Jbeta primers. This table comes from immunoSEQ multiplex PCR, and its TCRdb copy is limited to in-frame clones, with some not included. The table shows some 150,000 clones, with 80% occurring only once. Specimen: PBMCs. The receptors shown here come from a man aged 40-49 years in good health and CMV-seropositive.

As regards this clone: An end of the junction differs from the germline gene, which may be a read error. The chain links TRBV7-2 to TRBJ1-3; TRBD1 aligns across 8 bases. Germline-derived CDR1 and CDR2 are SGHTA and FQGNSA. There are 13 residues in the CDR3. The CDR3 coding sequence is TGTGCCAGCAGCCCTATTACTGGGGCAGGGGGCAATTTT. Amino acid sequence: CASSPITGAGGNF.

The chain employs TRBV7-3 and TRBJ2-5; 16 nucleotides align to TRBD2. The CDR3 extends over 16 amino acids. Germline loops: CDR1 SGHTA, CDR2 FQGTGA. V was pared by 5 bases and J by 2 bases, with 2 bases of the junction left unmatched. The CDR3 coding sequence is TGTGCCAGCAGCCTGGGACTAGCGGGAGGGCAAGAGACCCAGTACTTC. Translation: CASSLGLAGGQETQYF.

The genes are TRBV18 and TRBJ1-1; tentative D call: TRBD1 (6 bases). CDR3 length: 13 amino acids. The V end lost 4 bases, the J end lost 4 bases, and 10 bases lay between the germline ends. Per the germline V gene, CDR1 is KGHSH and CDR2 is LQKENI. This chain's CDR3 is CASSLRGGTEAFF. CDR3 bases: TGTGCCAGCTCACTAAGAGGGGGCACTGAAGCTTTCTTT.

J is TRBJ1-1 and V is TRBV27; 9 bases match TRBD1. The CDR3 is 17 residues long. CDR1 and CDR2 (germline): MNHEY, SMNVEV (reference sequence). The junction had 16 bases not matched to a gene; V was cut back by 5 bases and J by 6 bases. CDR3 loop: CASSPLTGGKWPSEAFF. As DNA, the CDR3 is TGTGCCAGCAGTCCTTTGACAGGGGGAAAATGGCCATCTGAAGCTTTCTTT.

The chain carries TRBV6-5 and TRBJ1-6; D not certain. V was trimmed by 5 bases and J by 10 bases, leaving 15 bases between them. The CDR3 length is 14 residues. The germline CDR1 and CDR2 sequences are MNHEY and SVGAGI. CDR3 in DNA: TGTGCCAGCAGTGCGGCGCCGAGGAACTCACCCCTCCACTTT. Encoded protein: CASSAAPRNSPLHF.

The chain recombines TRBV7-2 with TRBJ2-1; 13 nucleotides line up with TRBD2. Germline V gives CDR1 SGHTA, CDR2 FQGNSA. CDR3 length: 14 residues. The ends lost 4 bases at V and 10 bases at J; junction bases unmatched: 4. CDR3 sequence (DNA): TGTGCCAGCAGCTCGGGGGGACTAGCGGGGGAGCAGTTCTTC. Translating it yields CASSSGGLAGEQFF.

The chain is built from TRBV7-8 and TRBJ1-2, with 7 bases lining up with TRBD1. Germline-derived CDR1 and CDR2 are SGHVS and FQNEAQ. The ends lost 0 bases at V and 8 bases at J; junction bases unmatched: 18. CDR3 size: 18 residues. The CDR3 nucleotides are TGTGCCAGCAGCTTAGCACTAGGTACAGGGGTCGCAGCAGGGGGCTACACCTTC. Its translation: CASSLALGTGVAAGGYTF.

The V and J genes are TRBV7-9 and TRBJ2-1; 9 positions agree with TRBD1. J was trimmed by 5 bases and V by 1 base; bases with no gene match: 0. CDR3 size: 14 residues. Looked up from germline, CDR1 is SEHNR and CDR2 is FQNEAQ (reference sequence). The CDR3: CASSLGTGDNEQFF. The DNA for the CDR3 is TGTGCCAGCAGCTTAGGGACAGGGGACAATGAGCAGTTCTTC.

In this sample, this clone turned up a few times. Relative to the germline gene, one junction end is altered; a read error may explain this. This rearrangement joins TRBV7-2 to TRBJ2-1; a possible D gene is TRBD1 (6 bases). Germline V lookup: CDR1 SGHTA, CDR2 FQGNSA. The CDR3 is 13 residues long. CDR3 sequence: CASSSPATGPFLF. CDR3 sequence (DNA): TGTGCCAGCAGCTCGCCGGCCACAGGGCCTTTCCTCTTC.

The chain couples TRBV7-9 to TRBJ2-7, with 7 bases fitting TRBD1. Germline loops: CDR1 SEHNR, CDR2 FQNEAQ (reference sequence). The CDR3 has 14 residues. The trim removed 1 base at V and 6 bases at J, leaving 6 bases unmatched. The CDR3 region has the DNA TGTGCCAGCAGCTTAGGAGACAGGGTTTCCGAGCAGTACTTC. This codes for CASSLGDRVSEQYF.

This chain connects TRBV19 to TRBJ1-1; 7 bases match TRBD1. CDR3 length: 15 residues. Losses at the gene ends were 2 bases for V and 6 bases for J; bases not matched to a gene: 9. Germline V gives CDR1 LNHDA, CDR2 SQIVND (reference sequence). The CDR3 sequence is CASSIMGRGSSEAFF. The CDR3 DNA reads as TGTGCCAGTAGTATAATGGGCAGGGGGTCTTCTGAAGCTTTCTTT. Filled out from reference TRBV19 and TRBJ1-1, the complete variable domain reads DGGITQSPKYLFRKEGQNVTLSCEQNLNHDAMYWYRQDPGQGLRLIYYSQIVNDFQKGDIAEGYSVSREKKESFPLTVTSAQKNPTAFYLCASSIMGRGSSEAFFGQGTRLTVV.

The rearrangement links TRBV2 to TRBJ2-7; D is unclear. Trimming took off 11 bases at V and 3 bases at J, with 20 bases between the two ends. Germline-derived CDR1 and CDR2 are SNHLY and FYNNEI. CDR3 size: 14 residues. The CDR3 nucleotides read TGTGCCGGAAGGAATCAGGTAAACTTCTACGAGCAGTACTTC. It is translated as CAGRNQVNFYEQYF. The entire variable domain, with the rest obtained from reference TRBV2 and TRBJ2-7, is as follows: EPEVTQTPSHQVTQMGQEVILRCVPISNHLYFYWYRQILGQKVEFLVSFYNNEISEKSEIFDDQFSVERPDGSNFTLKIRSTKLEDSAMYFCAGRNQVNFYEQYFGPGTRLTVT.

The chain carries TRBV11-2 and TRBJ1-3; the D is unclear. Germline V gene data show CDR1 as SGHAT and CDR2 as FQNNGV. Trimming shortened V by 1 base and J by 0 bases, and 10 bases separated the two germline ends. The CDR3 is made up of 16 amino acids. CDR3: CASSLVLGFSGNTIYF. Here the CDR3 DNA reads TGTGCCAGCAGCTTAGTACTGGGCTTCTCTGGAAACACCATATATTTT. Full variable domain (remainder filled in from reference TRBV11-2 and TRBJ1-3): EAGVAQSPRYKIIEKRQSVAFWCNPISGHATLYWYQQILGQGPKLLIQFQNNGVVDDSQLPKDRFSAERLKGVDSTLKIQPAKLEDSAVYLCASSLVLGFSGNTIYFGEGSWLTVV.

The chain uses TRBV15 and TRBJ1-4, with a weak D call TRBD1 (5 bases). The germline V and J ends were trimmed by 5 bases and 7 bases, with 17 bases remaining between them. Per germline, CDR1 LNHNV and CDR2 YYDKDF (reference sequence). The CDR3 length is 15 residues. In DNA form, the CDR3 reads TGTGCCACCAGCCTTCAAGACAGTGCCGTTGAAAAACTGTTTTTT. This codes for CATSLQDSAVEKLFF. The whole variable domain, filled in from reference TRBV15 and TRBJ1-4, reads DAMVIQNPRYQVTQFGKPVTLSCSQTLNHNVMYWYQQKSSQAPKLLFHYYDKDFNNEADTPDNFQSRRPNTSFCFLDIRSPGLGDTAMYLCATSLQDSAVEKLFFGSGTQLSVL.

The chain links TRBV30 to TRBJ2-3, with 7 bases lining up with TRBD1. CDR3 length equals 17 residues. Trimming removed 4 bases from V and 6 bases from J; junction bases left unmatched: 19. CDR1 and CDR2 from the germline V gene are GTSNPN and SVGIG (reference sequence). CDR3 nucleotide sequence: TGTGCCTGGAAACCCCCCGCTAGGGGGCTCCGTATGGATACGCAGTATTTT. Encoded protein: CAWKPPARGLRMDTQYF.

The chain recombines TRBV27 with TRBJ1-3; a weak D match, TRBD1 (5 bases). Between the trimmed V and J ends, which lost 5 bases and 4 bases, there was a span of 12 bases. This CDR3 has 14 residues. CDR1 is MNHEY, CDR2 SMNVEV, per germline (reference sequence). CDR3 coding DNA: TGTGCCAGCAGTCCGTGGGCAGGGGGAAACACCATATATTTT. As protein: CASSPWAGGNTIYF.

The J gene is TRBJ1-2, the V gene TRBV7-2; D gene uncertain. The CDR3 extends over 13 amino acids. Trimming took off 1 base at V and 4 bases at J, with 7 bases between the two ends. Germline CDR1 and CDR2: SGHTA and FQGNSA. DNA for the CDR3: TGTGCCAGCAGCTTAGGGCAGTCCTATGGCTACACCTTC. Translated, it gives CASSLGQSYGYTF. The whole variable domain, remainder taken from reference TRBV7-2 and TRBJ1-2, is GAGVSQSPSNKVTEKGKDVELRCDPISGHTALYWYRQSLGQGLEFLIYFQGNSAPDKSGLPSDRFSAERTGGSVSTLTIQRTQQEDSAVYLCASSLGQSYGYTFGSGTRLTVV.

This chain connects TRBV5-4 to TRBJ1-2; D is undetermined. CDR1 is SGHNT, CDR2 YYREEE, per germline (reference sequence). The germline V and J ends were trimmed by 0 bases and 4 bases, with 16 bases remaining between them. CDR3 length: 16 residues. CDR3 coding DNA: TGTGCCAGCAGCTTGGGGGGATCGGGAGAGCTCTATGGCTACACCTTC. Protein product: CASSLGGSGELYGYTF.

The J gene is TRBJ1-1, the V gene TRBV4-2, with D hard to call. The germline CDR1 and CDR2 sequences are LGHNA and YNFKEQ. The CDR3 sequence is 15 residues long. V gave up 0 bases and J gave up 0 bases, with 8 bases separating them. The CDR3 sequence: CASSQDSRMNTEAFF. In nucleotides, the CDR3 is TGTGCCAGCAGCCAAGATTCCAGGATGAACACTGAAGCTTTCTTT.

The chain uses TRBV6-5 and TRBJ2-2, with 10 bases lining up with TRBD2. The CDR3 contains 15 residues. Germline V lookup: CDR1 MNHEY, CDR2 SVGAGI. The V gene end was trimmed by 5 bases and the J gene end by 6 bases; junction bases not matched to a gene: 6. The CDR3 region is CASSARAGGPGELFF. In DNA form, the CDR3 reads TGTGCCAGCAGTGCGAGAGCGGGGGGGCCCGGGGAGCTGTTTTTT.

This chain uses TRBV13 with TRBJ2-1; no reliable D call. Germline values: CDR1 PRHDT, CDR2 FYEKMQ (reference sequence). V was clipped by 5 bases and J by 6 bases, with 5 bases between them. The CDR3 spans 11 residues. The CDR3 protein is CASSQINEQFF. The DNA for the CDR3 is TGTGCCAGCAGCCAGATCAATGAGCAGTTCTTC.

A few counts support this clone. The chain is built from TRBV4-3 and TRBJ1-5, with D perhaps TRBD1 (5 bases). The CDR3 is 16 residues long. Trimming removed 0 bases at V and 6 bases at J, with 15 bases between. The germline CDR1 and CDR2 sequences are LGHNA and YSLEER. CDR3 loop: CASSQELSREIQPQHF. Written as DNA, the CDR3 is TGCGCCAGCAGCCAAGAATTGAGCAGGGAAATTCAGCCCCAGCATTTT.

The gene calls are TRBV7-9 and TRBJ2-4, with TRBD1 matching over 11 bases. The CDR3 sequence is 17 residues long. The germline V gene encodes CDR1 SEHNR and CDR2 FQNEAQ (reference sequence). V shed 5 bases, J shed 0 bases, and the junction held 6 bases outside the gene matches. CDR3 sequence reads: CASSKGQGDLAKNIQYF. The CDR3 region has the DNA TGTGCCAGCAGCAAGGGACAGGGGGACCTAGCCAAAAACATTCAGTACTTC. The complete variable domain, with remaining parts taken from reference TRBV7-9 and TRBJ2-4, reads DTGVSQNPRHKITKRGQNVTFRCDPISEHNRLYWYRQTLGQGPEFLTYFQNEAQLEKSRLLSDRFSAERPKGSFSTLEIQRTEQGDSAMYLCASSKGQGDLAKNIQYFGAGTRLSVL.

The rearrangement links TRBV19 to TRBJ2-6, with 8 bases fitting TRBD1. Germline CDR1 is LNHDA and CDR2 is SQIVND (reference sequence). Trimming removed 3 bases from V and 2 bases from J; junction bases left unmatched: 3. The length of the CDR3 is 16 residues. The CDR3 spells CASSIRTGTGANVLTF. The CDR3 nucleotides are TGTGCCAGTAGTATCCGGACAGGGACTGGGGCCAACGTCCTGACTTTC.

This clone was recorded a few times. The V gene is TRBV14, the J gene TRBJ2-1; 10 positions match TRBD2. After removal of 3 bases from V and 4 bases from J, the junction contained 6 bases not matched to a gene. The CDR3 sequence is 16 residues long. Per germline, CDR1 SGHDN and CDR2 FVKESK. The CDR3 sequence: CASSQQLAGLYNEQFF. The CDR3 bases are TGTGCCAGCAGCCAGCAACTAGCGGGACTATACAATGAGCAGTTCTTC.

The rearrangement uses TRBV5-4 and TRBJ2-5; 8 bases are a match to TRBD2. V shed 5 bases and J 4 bases; nucleotides not matched to a gene: 16. CDR3 length: 17 residues. Germline lookup yields CDR1 SGHNT and CDR2 YYREEE (reference sequence). In DNA form, the CDR3 reads TGTGCCAGCAGGGGTTCGAGCGGGAGTTCAGTTCGAGAGACCCAGTACTTC. Translation gives CASRGSSGSSVRETQYF.

The CDR3 sequence: CASSIGLSGRFSVPGELFF. CDR3 bases: TGTGCCAGTAGTATAGGGCTTAGCGGGAGGTTCTCGGTTCCCGGGGAGCTGTTTTTT. The chain carries TRBV19 and TRBJ2-2, with 10 bases aligning to TRBD2. This CDR3 spans 19 amino acids. Unmatched junction bases numbered 14, after V lost 1 base and J lost 6 bases. The germline gives CDR1 LNHDA, CDR2 SQIVND (reference sequence).